The present T cell receptor (beta chain) was sequenced within a study of shared clonotypes between healthy human individuals (dated by TCRdb to about 2020). Context from the whole study: The cohort comprised two women and a few men aged 18 to 49 years. The study deeply sequenced blood TCR repertoires of several healthy adults to estimate repertoire size and the extent of clonotype sharing between individuals. Each donor's leukapheresis produced roughly between roughly 0.9 and 8.9 billion PBMCs. For each donor, CD4 naive and CD4 memory were each given three plates, CD8 naive was given two plates, and CD8 memory was given one plate. To increase sequencing depth and limit assay-specific biases, different laboratories used diverse techniques to prepare libraries and sequence TCR repertoires. Beyond this particular receptor, the publication reports: Pairwise subsampling indicated that sequencing depth was expected to affect the degree of clonotype sharing among donors. Clonotypes shared by all four sorted-subset donors showed higher generation probabilities than non-shared clonotypes. Because the study included a small number of donors, the genetic and exposure-history diversity represented was limited. Even with the large sequencing depth, rarefaction of the sorted-subset datasets indicated that sequencing was incomplete. Sharing across a few donors was observed for roughly 5% of naive CD4, 3% to 3.5% of naive CD8, 2% to 2.5% of memory CD4, and roughly 0.4% of memory CD8 clonotypes. Larger estimated clonotype richness was generally found for naive subsets than for memory subsets. Sampling was restricted to blood, and TCR repertoires in tissue are likely to differ from TCR repertoires in blood.

Including the terminal cysteine and phenylalanine, the CDR3 comprises 14 residues. Only the CDR3 DNA is retained, 42 bases long and in frame from the first base. The germline ends are 14 bases apart after V is trimmed by 1 base and J by 8 bases. In the germline V gene, CDR1 corresponds to SGHVS and CDR2 to FQNEAQ. Using the deep immunoSEQ assay, multiplex PCR amplified TCR CDR3 regions from genomic DNA. Genomic DNA extracted from each cell subset was distributed evenly over all wells of several immunoSEQ 96-well plates, and each plate served as one replicate. Each replicate PCR for sorted subsets received about 210 ng genomic DNA, equal to roughly 33,000 T cell genomes. Purified libraries were quantified with a Qubit 3.0 fluorometer, sized on a Bioanalyzer 2100, and re-quantified with the KAPA Library Quantification kit. Each immunoSEQ 96-well plate was sequenced on its own single-read 150-cycle Illumina NextSeq 550 flow cell. The study's own analysis went as follows. Because the immunoSEQ output included only junctional sequences and no quality scores, the filtering could not be the same as the filtering used for full-length reads. To assign V/J genes and CDR3, sequences were annotated using PyIR, a Python wrapper for IgBLAST v1.9, with IMGT germline references. Any read was removed if the V/J assignment was weak (E-value above 1e-6), the CDR3 was missing, or the read contained stop codons, out-of-frame junctions, or ambiguous translated residues. A V3J clonotype was defined by an identical inferred V gene, J gene, and CDR3 amino acid sequence. Percentage overlap between repertoires was calculated by dividing the number of shared unique clonotypes by the size of the smaller repertoire. Repertoire richness was assessed with RTK rarefaction, the Chao1 estimator, and Recon v2.1 estimates of unobserved clonotypes. Generation probabilities were computed with OLGA for all TCRbeta clonotypes obtained by the gDNA method from a few donors. TCRdb provides this immuneACCESS table in a form limited to in-frame rearrangements. Some clones are lacking; in checked studies, under half of them reflect an unresolved V gene, and why the rest are absent is not known. D and trimming were read from the DNA, whereas the V and J calls and clone size are those reported in that table. Across this sample there are roughly 2.4 million clones, with approximately 94% seen only once. The top ten hold roughly 0.13% of the sample.

Note on this clone: Which antigen it targets is not known. The sample holds no much larger clone one base away, and base qualities are not on file.

Donors were healthy HIV-negative adults with no recently reported acute infections or vaccinations. Every donor was a Caucasian adult living in Nashville, Tennessee, USA. CD4+ T cells were enriched by magnetic negative selection; naive cells were then positively selected on CD45RA, and the negative fraction formed the memory subset. After blood collection by leukapheresis, PBMCs were isolated using Ficoll-Histopaque density gradient centrifugation and then cryopreserved in the vapor phase of liquid nitrogen. Analytical flow cytometry was used to check the purity and quantity of each magnetically sorted T cell population. Genomic DNA was isolated from each sorted fraction and quantified by UV absorbance on a Nanodrop 2000c.

The receptor was derived from a man aged 18 to 30 in good health. The sequencing input was naive CD4+ T cells sorted from blood. The sample's cell subset or site, from its label and the paper: CD45RA+ positively selected. The sequence is built from TRBV7-8 and TRBJ1-2; the D gene cannot be resolved reliably. CDR3 sequence: CASSLVGLVQGYTF. The bases read TGTGCCAGCAGCTTAGTCGGTCTAGTGCAAGGCTACACCTTC.